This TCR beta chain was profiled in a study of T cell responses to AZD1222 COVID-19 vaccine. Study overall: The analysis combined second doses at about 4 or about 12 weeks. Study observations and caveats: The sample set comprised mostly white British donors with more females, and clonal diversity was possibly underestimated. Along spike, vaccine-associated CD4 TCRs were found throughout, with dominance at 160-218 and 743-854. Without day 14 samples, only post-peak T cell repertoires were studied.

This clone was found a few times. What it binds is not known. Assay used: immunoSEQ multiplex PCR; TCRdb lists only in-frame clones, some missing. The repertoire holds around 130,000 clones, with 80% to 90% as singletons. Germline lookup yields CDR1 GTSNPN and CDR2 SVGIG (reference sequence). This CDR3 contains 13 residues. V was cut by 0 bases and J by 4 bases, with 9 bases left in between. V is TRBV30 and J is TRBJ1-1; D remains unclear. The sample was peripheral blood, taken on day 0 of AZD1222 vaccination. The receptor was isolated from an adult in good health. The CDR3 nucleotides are TGTGCCTGGAGTGTAGCGGGTGGCACTGAAGCTTTCTTT. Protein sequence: CAWSVAGGTEAFF.